The source of this T cell receptor (beta chain) is a study of CD8 T cells in Susac syndrome (dated by TCRdb to the late 2010s). In terms of the full investigation: Whether CD8+ T cell activation and differentiation in Susac syndrome was antigen driven was tested using repertoire sequencing.

The full study reports these points: The TCR sequencing and HLA analysis was acknowledged to have included a relatively small number of individuals.

RNA was extracted using the RNeasy kit, and about 0.45 to 1 microgram was reverse transcribed with random hexamers. The immunoSEQ multiplex PCR assay, which covers 54 Vbeta and 13 Jbeta segments, was used to amplify TCR beta CDR3 regions. Bias from PCR amplification was corrected by using a synthetic template baseline for primer optimization and for computational correction. Regarding the original processing steps: Only productive sequences were kept, with reads annotated to V, D and J genes according to IMGT and analyzed in immunoSEQ Analyzer. Clonality was calculated as one minus the Shannon entropy normalized by log2 of the number of productive unique sequences. Public and private clones were assessed among the 100 most prevalent clones of each patient and control. Clones were defined as Susac-specific when absent from the healthy and MS cohorts, from 1052 published viral clones and from other ImmuneACCESS disease sequences. TCRdb trimmed public reads at Q25 via fastp, called clones via MiXCR and kept in-frame beta chains. Duplicate CDR3 protein sequences are folded into a single record with the most common DNA and genes. The V and J calls here are based on TCRdb, not the publication. This sample comprises roughly 130,000 distinct CDR3 sequences, 90% to 95% of them detected only once. The ten top clones hold more than 0.1% of the sample.

Peripheral blood CD8+ and CD4+ T cells from healthy donors, Susac syndrome patients and multiple sclerosis patients were profiled using high-throughput TCR beta sequencing. Healthy donors were included as age- and sex-matched controls. Bulk CD8+ and CD4+ T cells were purified by magnetic negative isolation, whereas CD8+ TEMRA cells were enriched by FACS. Blood was collected in EDTA tubes and processed within 24 hours, with PBMCs isolated through density gradient centrifugation. PBMCs intended for TCR sequencing were frozen in liquid nitrogen and were later thawed in a 37 degrees C water bath. The sorted or isolated CD4+, CD8+ and CD8+ TEMRA cells had a purity of 90% or higher. About this clonotype: Its recognized antigen is unknown. Nothing much larger sits one base from this clone, and base qualities are not available.

The clonotype was recovered from a human donor in good health. The material sequenced was CD4+ T cells from PBMCs.

The CDR3 reads as follows: CASTRGLGLLETQYF. Read as DNA, the sequence is TGTGCCAGTACTAGGGGACTAGGGCTTTTGGAGACCCAGTACTTC. The rearrangement combines TRBV4-2 with TRBJ2-5; 8 bases in the junction line up with TRBD2. The germline V gene specifies LGHNA as CDR1 and YNFKEQ as CDR2. V lost 9 bases and J lost 5 bases, and the count of bases not matched to a germline gene is 14. From its cysteine to its phenylalanine, the CDR3 spans 15 amino acids. The CDR3 DNA has 45 bases and is translated from base 1.